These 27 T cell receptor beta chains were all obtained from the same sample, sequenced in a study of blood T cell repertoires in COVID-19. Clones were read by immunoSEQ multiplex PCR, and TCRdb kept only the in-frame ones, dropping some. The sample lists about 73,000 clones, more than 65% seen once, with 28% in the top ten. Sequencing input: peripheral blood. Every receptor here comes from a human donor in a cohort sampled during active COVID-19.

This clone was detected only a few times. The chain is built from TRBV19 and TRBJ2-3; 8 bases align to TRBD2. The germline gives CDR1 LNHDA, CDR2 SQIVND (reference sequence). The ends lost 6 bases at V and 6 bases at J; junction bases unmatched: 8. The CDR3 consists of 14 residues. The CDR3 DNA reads TGTGCCAGTAGGCGGGGCGGGGGGAGCGATACGCAGTATTTT. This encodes CASRRGGGSDTQYF.

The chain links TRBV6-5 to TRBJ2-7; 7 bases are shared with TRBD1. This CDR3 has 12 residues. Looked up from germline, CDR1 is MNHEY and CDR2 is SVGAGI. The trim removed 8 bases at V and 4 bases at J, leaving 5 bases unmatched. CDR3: CASATGRYEQYF. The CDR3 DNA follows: TGTGCCAGCGCGACAGGGCGGTACGAGCAGTACTTC.

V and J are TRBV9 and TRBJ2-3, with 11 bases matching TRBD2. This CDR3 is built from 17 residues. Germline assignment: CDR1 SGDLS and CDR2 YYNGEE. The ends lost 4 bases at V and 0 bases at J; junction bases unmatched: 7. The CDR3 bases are TGTGCCAGCAGCTTACGACTAGCGGGGACTAGCACAGATACGCAGTATTTT. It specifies CASSLRLAGTSTDTQYF.

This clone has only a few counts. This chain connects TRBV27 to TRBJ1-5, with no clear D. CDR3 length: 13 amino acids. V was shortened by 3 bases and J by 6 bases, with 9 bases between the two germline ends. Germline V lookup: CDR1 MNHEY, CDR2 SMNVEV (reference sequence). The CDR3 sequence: CASSFGGRQPQHF. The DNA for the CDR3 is TGTGCCAGCAGTTTTGGAGGGCGTCAGCCCCAGCATTTT.

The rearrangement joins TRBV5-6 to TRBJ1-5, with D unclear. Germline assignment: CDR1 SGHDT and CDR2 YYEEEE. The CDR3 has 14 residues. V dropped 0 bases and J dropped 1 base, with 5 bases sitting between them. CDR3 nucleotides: TGTGCCAGCAGCTTGGGCCAGAGCAATCAGCCCCAGCATTTT. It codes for CASSLGQSNQPQHF.

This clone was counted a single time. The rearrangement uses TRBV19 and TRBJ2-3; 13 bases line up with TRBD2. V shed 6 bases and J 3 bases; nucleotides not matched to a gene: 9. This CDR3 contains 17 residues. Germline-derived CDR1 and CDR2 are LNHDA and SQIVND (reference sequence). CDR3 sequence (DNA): TGTGCCAGTAGCCCCCTTTGGACTAGCGGGGGTACAGATACGCAGTATTTT. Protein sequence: CASSPLWTSGGTDTQYF.

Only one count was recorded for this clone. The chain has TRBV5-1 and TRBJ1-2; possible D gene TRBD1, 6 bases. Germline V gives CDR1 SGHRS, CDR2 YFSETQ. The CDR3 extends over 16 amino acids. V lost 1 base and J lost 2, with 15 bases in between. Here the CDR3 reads CASSLKTGTKNYGYTF. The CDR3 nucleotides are TGCGCCAGCAGCTTGAAAACAGGGACCAAGAACTATGGCTACACCTTC.

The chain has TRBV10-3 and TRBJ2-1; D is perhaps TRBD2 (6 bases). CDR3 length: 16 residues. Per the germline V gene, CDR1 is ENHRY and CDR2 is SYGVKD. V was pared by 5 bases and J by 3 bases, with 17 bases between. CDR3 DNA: TGTGCCATCAGTCCCGGACTCTCGGAGGGCTACAATGAGCAGTTCTTC. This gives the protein CAISPGLSEGYNEQFF.

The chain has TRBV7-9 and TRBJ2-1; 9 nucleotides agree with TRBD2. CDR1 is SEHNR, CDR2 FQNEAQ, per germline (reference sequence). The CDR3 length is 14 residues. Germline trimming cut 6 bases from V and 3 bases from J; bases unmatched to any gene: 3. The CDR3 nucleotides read TGTGCCAGCAGATTTAGCGGGGGCTACAATGAGCAGTTCTTC. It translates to CASRFSGGYNEQFF. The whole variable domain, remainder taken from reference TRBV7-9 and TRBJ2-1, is DTGVSQNPRHKITKRGQNVTFRCDPISEHNRLYWYRQTLGQGPEFLTYFQNEAQLEKSRLLSDRFSAERPKGSFSTLEIQRTEQGDSAMYLCASRFSGGYNEQFFGPGTRLTVL.

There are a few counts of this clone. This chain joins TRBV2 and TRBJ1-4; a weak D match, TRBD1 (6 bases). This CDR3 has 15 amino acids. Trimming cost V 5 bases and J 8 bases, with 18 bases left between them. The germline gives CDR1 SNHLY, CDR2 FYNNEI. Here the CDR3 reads CASSIQGGPSEKLFF. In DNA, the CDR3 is TGTGCCAGCAGTATACAGGGAGGGCCCTCCGAAAAACTGTTTTTT.

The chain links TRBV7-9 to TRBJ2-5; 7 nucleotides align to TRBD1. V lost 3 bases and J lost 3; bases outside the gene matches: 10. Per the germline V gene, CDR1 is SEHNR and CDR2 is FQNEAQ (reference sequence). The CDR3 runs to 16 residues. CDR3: CASSLHLRTGEETQYF. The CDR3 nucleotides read TGTGCCAGCAGCTTGCACCTTAGGACAGGCGAAGAGACCCAGTACTTC.

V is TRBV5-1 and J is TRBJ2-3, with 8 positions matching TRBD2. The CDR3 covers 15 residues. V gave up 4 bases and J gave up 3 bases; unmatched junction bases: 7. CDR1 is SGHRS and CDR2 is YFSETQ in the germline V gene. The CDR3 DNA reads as TGCGCCAGCAGCATCCAGCGGGGGACAACAGATACGCAGTATTTT. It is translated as CASSIQRGTTDTQYF. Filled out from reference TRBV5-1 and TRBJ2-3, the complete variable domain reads KAGVTQTPRYLIKTRGQQVTLSCSPISGHRSVSWYQQTPGQGLQFLFEYFSETQRNKGNFPGRFSGRQFSNSRSEMNVSTLELGDSALYLCASSIQRGTTDTQYFGPGTRLTVL.

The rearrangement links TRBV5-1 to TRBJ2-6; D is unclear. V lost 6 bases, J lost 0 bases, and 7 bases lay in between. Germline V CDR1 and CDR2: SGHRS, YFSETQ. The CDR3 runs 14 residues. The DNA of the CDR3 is TGCGCCAGCACTATAAGCTCTGGGGCCAACGTCCTGACTTTC. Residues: CASTISSGANVLTF.

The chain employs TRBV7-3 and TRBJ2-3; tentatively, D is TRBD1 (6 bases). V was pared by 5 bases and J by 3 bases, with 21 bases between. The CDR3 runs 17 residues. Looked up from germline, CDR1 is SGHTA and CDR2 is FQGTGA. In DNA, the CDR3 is TGTGCCAGCAGCCCGCCACGGACAGTGGACGTAACAGATACGCAGTATTTT. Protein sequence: CASSPPRTVDVTDTQYF. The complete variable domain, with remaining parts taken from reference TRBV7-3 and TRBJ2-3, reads GAGVSQTPSNKVTEKGKYVELRCDPISGHTALYWYRQSLGQGPEFLIYFQGTGAADDSGLPNDRFFAVRPEGSVSTLKIQRTERGDSAVYLCASSPPRTVDVTDTQYFGPGTRLTVL.

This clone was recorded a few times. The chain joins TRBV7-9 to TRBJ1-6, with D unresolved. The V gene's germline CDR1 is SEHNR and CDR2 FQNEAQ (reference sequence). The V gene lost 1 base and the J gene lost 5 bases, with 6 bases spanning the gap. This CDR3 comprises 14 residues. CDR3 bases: TGTGCCAGCAGCTTAGAGGGAGATAATTCACCCCTCCACTTT. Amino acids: CASSLEGDNSPLHF.

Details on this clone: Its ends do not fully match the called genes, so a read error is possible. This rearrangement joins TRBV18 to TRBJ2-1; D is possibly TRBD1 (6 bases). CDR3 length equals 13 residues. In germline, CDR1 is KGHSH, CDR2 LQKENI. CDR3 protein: CASSPQGVNEQFF. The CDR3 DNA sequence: TGTGCCAGCTCCCCACAGGGAGTCAATGAGCAGTTCTTC.

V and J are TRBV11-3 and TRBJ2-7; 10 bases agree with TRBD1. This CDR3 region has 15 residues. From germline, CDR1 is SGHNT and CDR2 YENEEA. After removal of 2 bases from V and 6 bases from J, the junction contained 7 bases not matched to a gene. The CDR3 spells CASSLTAGTGVEQYF. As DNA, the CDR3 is TGTGCCAGCAGCTTAACAGCCGGGACAGGGGTCGAGCAGTACTTC.

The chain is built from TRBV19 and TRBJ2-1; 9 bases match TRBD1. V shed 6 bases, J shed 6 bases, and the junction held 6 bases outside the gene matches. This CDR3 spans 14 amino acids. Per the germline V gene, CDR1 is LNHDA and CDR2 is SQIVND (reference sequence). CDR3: CASRGQGEINEQFF. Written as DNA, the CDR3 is TGTGCCAGTAGGGGACAGGGTGAAATCAATGAGCAGTTCTTC.

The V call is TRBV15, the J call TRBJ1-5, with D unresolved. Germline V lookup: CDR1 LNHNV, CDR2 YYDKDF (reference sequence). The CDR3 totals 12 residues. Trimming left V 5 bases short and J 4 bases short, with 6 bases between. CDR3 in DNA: TGTGCCACCAGCCCCCCAAATCAGCCCCAGCATTTT. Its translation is CATSPPNQPQHF.

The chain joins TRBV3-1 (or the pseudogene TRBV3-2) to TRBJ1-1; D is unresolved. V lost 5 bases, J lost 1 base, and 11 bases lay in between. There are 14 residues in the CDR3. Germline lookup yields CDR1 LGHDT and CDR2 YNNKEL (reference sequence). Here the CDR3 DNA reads TGTGCCAGCAGCAGAGCGGTTAGGAACACTGAAGCTTTCTTT. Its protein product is CASSRAVRNTEAFF.

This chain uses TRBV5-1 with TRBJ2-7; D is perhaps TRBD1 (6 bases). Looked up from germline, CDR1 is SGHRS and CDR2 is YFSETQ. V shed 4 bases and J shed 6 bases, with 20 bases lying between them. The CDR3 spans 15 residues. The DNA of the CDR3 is TGCGCCAGCAGCCCGGGGACATTTAAAGGGGGCGAGCAGTACTTC. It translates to CASSPGTFKGGEQYF.

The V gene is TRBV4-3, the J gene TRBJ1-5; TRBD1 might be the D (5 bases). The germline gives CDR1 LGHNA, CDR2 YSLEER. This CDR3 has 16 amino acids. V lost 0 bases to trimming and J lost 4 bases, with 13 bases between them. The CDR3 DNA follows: TGCGCCAGCAGCCAAGATAGACAGATTTCTAATCAGCCCCAGCATTTT. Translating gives CASSQDRQISNQPQHF.

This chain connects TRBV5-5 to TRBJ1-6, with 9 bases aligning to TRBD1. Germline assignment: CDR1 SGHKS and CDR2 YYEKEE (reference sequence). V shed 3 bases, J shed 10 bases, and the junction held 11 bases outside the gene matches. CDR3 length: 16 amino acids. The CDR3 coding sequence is TGTGCCAGCAGCTCGGAACCGGGACAGGGCGGATCACCCCTCCACTTT. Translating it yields CASSSEPGQGGSPLHF.

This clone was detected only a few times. CDR3 residues: CASSIRSSGGASTGELFF. CDR3 coding DNA: TGTGCCAGTAGTATTCGTTCTAGCGGGGGGGCCTCGACCGGGGAGCTGTTTTTT. This chain connects TRBV19 to TRBJ2-2; 12 bases map to TRBD2. Germline assignment: CDR1 LNHDA and CDR2 SQIVND (reference sequence). The CDR3 is 18 amino acids. The junction had 10 bases not matched to a gene; V was cut back by 3 bases and J by 5 bases. The full variable domain, with the rest looked up from reference TRBV19 and TRBJ2-2, is DGGITQSPKYLFRKEGQNVTLSCEQNLNHDAMYWYRQDPGQGLRLIYYSQIVNDFQKGDIAEGYSVSREKKESFPLTVTSAQKNPTAFYLCASSIRSSGGASTGELFFGEGSRLTVL.

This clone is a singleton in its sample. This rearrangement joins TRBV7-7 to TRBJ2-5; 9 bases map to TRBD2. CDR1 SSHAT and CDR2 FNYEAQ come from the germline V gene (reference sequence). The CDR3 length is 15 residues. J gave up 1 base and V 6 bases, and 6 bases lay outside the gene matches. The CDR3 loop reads CASSPSGGTQETQYF. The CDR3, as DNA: TGTGCCAGCAGTCCCAGCGGGGGGACCCAAGAGACCCAGTACTTC.

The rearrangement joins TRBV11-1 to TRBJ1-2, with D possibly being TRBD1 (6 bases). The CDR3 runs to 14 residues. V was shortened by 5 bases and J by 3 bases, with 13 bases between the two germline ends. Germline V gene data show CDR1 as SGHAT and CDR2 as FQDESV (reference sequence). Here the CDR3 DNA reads TGTGCCAGCAGCCCAGGGGAAAGGTACTATGGCTACACCTTC. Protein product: CASSPGERYYGYTF.

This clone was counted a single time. The CDR3 spells CASSESGEGTASYEQYF. In DNA form, the CDR3 reads TGTGCCAGCAGCGAAAGTGGGGAAGGGACAGCCTCCTACGAGCAGTACTTC. The chain uses TRBV21-1 and TRBJ2-7; the table's D call, TRBD1, was not checked against the DNA. TRBV21-1 is termed a pseudogene. This CDR3 is 17 amino acids long.